The 26 T cell receptor beta chains below were found in one sample sequenced in a study of blood T cells in healthy people across ages. A second PCR of roughly 7 to 11 cycles used a sample-barcoded 5' primer and a J-beta primer mix. TCRdb ran MiXCR on the 5' RACE reads and lists one entry per CDR3 protein. The sample lists approximately 670,000 distinct CDR3 sequences; less than 45% were seen once. Sequences were obtained from blood. Receptor source: a man older than 75 in good health.

This chain connects TRBV4-3 to TRBJ2-1; D may be TRBD2 (6 bases). Trimming pared 1 base from V and 6 bases from J, leaving 16 bases between. Germline CDR1 is LGHNA and CDR2 is YSLEER. CDR3 length: 16 residues. The CDR3, as DNA: TGCGCCAGCAGCCAAGGCGGCGGGATTCGCTTCAATGAGCAGTTCTTC. Amino acids: CASSQGGGIRFNEQFF.

The V gene is TRBV12-3 or TRBV12-4, the J gene TRBJ2-7; 9 bases align to TRBD1. V was pared by 3 bases and J by 2 bases, with 8 bases of the junction left unmatched. The CDR3 is 16 amino acids. This CDR3 is CASSLTPGTGTYEQYF. The CDR3 DNA is TGTGCCAGCAGTTTGACCCCCGGGACAGGGACCTACGAGCAGTACTTC.

J is TRBJ2-1 and V is TRBV20-1, with a possible D match to TRBD2 (6 bases). V lost 5 bases and J lost 2, with 16 bases in between. CDR3 length: 15 residues. The germline V gene encodes CDR1 DFQATT and CDR2 SNEGSKA (reference sequence). CDR3 sequence (DNA): TGCAGTGCTCAGTTAGGGCGGGACGCCTACAATGAGCAGTTCTTC. The encoded protein is CSAQLGRDAYNEQFF.

As to this clonotype: Mismatch with germline at one junction end may stem from a read error. The chain has TRBV5-1 and TRBJ2-7, with 10 bases that match TRBD2. The germline gives CDR1 SGHRS, CDR2 YFSETQ. This CDR3 comprises 16 residues. CDR3 sequence: CASSPGTSVFSYELYF. CDR3 DNA sequence: TGCGCCAGCAGCCCTGGGACTAGCGTCTTCTCCTACGAGCTGTACTTC.

V is TRBV7-2 and J is TRBJ2-7; D is ambiguous. The CDR3 loop spans 12 amino acids. Trimming shortened V by 5 bases and J by 5 bases, and 10 bases separated the two germline ends. Germline CDR1 and CDR2: SGHTA and FQGNSA. CDR3 region: CASSRTGHEQYF. In nucleotides, the CDR3 is TGTGCCAGCAGCCGGACGGGCCACGAGCAGTACTTC.

The rearrangement uses TRBV2 and TRBJ2-4; D ambiguous. The J call may be wrong; the DNA end is better matched by TRBJ2-7. The germline gives CDR1 SNHLY, CDR2 FYNNEI. The length of the CDR3 is 13 residues. This CDR3 is CASSQINPYEQYF. The CDR3 bases are TGTGCCAGCAGTCAAATAAACCCCTACGAGCAGTACTTC.

This clonotype is a singleton in its sample. The germline gene is not matched at one end of the junction; a read error may be the cause. The chain links TRBV4-3 to TRBJ1-6; D not resolved. From germline, CDR1 is LGHNA and CDR2 YSLEER. This CDR3 has 14 amino acids. CDR3 protein: CASSPGPNNSPLRF. In nucleotides, the CDR3 is TGCGCCAGCAGCCCAGGTCCAAATAATTCACCCCTCCGCTTT.

This clonotype came up a few times. CDR3 DNA: TGTGCCAGCAGCCAAGATGGACTGTCGAACTATGGCTACACCTTC. It translates to CASSQDGLSNYGYTF. This chain uses TRBV14 with TRBJ1-2; D call uncertain. The CDR3 extends over 15 amino acids. CDR1 is SGHDN, CDR2 FVKESK, per germline. V was cut by 0 bases and J by 2 bases, with 10 bases left in between.

The V gene is TRBV12-3 or TRBV12-4, the J gene TRBJ2-5; D perhaps matches TRBD1 (6 bases). The J call may be wrong; the DNA end is better matched by TRBJ2-7. CDR3 length equals 12 residues. The CDR3 loop reads CASSMTGFEQYF. The CDR3 DNA is TGTGCCAGCAGTATGACAGGTTTCGAGCAGTACTTC.

The V gene is TRBV3-1, the J gene TRBJ2-1; possibly TRBD2 for D (7 bases). The better agreement between TRBJ2-7 and the DNA end casts doubt on the J call. The CDR3 spans 16 residues. CDR1 and CDR2 from the germline V gene are LGHDT and YNNKEL (reference sequence). CDR3 sequence (DNA): TGTGCCAGCAACGAACGCGGGGGCGACTCCTACAATGAGCAGTACTTC. Residues: CASNERGGDSYNEQYF.

The gene calls are TRBV4-1 and TRBJ1-1; D is undetermined. There are 13 residues in the CDR3. Between the trimmed V and J ends, which lost 2 bases and 2 bases, there was a span of 6 bases. Germline CDR1 reads MGHRA; CDR2 reads YSYEKL. CDR3 loop: CASSQSANTEAFF. In DNA form, the CDR3 reads TGCGCCAGCAGCCAATCAGCAAACACTGAAGCTTTCTTT.

This rearrangement joins TRBV11-3 to TRBJ2-1, with D possibly being TRBD1 (6 bases). The V end was cut by 3 bases, the J end by 4 bases, with 10 bases between. There are 14 residues in the CDR3. Germline CDR1 and CDR2: SGHNT and YENEEA. CDR3 in amino acids: CASSFQGQYNEQFF. The CDR3 region has the DNA TGTGCCAGCAGCTTTCAGGGGCAATACAATGAGCAGTTCTTC.

This clonotype showed up many times. This could be a read error, since a much larger clone is one nucleotide away. The chain carries TRBV11-2 and TRBJ2-5; D might be TRBD2 (5 bases). Germline lookup yields CDR1 SGHAT and CDR2 FQNNGV. The length of the CDR3 is 14 residues. Trimming removed 2 bases at V and 4 bases at J, with 11 bases between. In nucleotides, the CDR3 is TGTGCCAGCAGCTTATGGGCTAGCCGAGAGACCCAGTACTTC. Translation gives CASSLWASRETQYF.

There are many counts of this clonotype. The chain couples TRBV7-2 to TRBJ2-7; D is undetermined. Germline lookup yields CDR1 SGHTA and CDR2 FQGNSA. This CDR3 is built from 14 residues. Deletions cut 5 bases from V and 2 bases from J, with 13 bases between. CDR3 in DNA: TGTGCCAGCAGCGTCACGACTGGAGCCTACGAGCAGTACTTC. Its translation is CASSVTTGAYEQYF.

The CDR3 DNA follows: TGTGCCAGCGCGTCCTGGGGAGGGAACACAGATACGCAGTATTTT. This translates into CASASWGGNTDTQYF. The chain recombines TRBV28 with TRBJ2-3, with 7 positions matching TRBD2. This CDR3 has 15 residues. J was trimmed by 2 bases and V by 8 bases; bases with no gene match: 10. Germline V gene sequence: CDR1 MDHEN, CDR2 SYDVKM.

This clonotype has a handful of counts. The chain has TRBV20-1 and TRBJ2-5; a weak D match, TRBD1 (5 bases). This CDR3 contains 14 residues. With 0 bases removed from V and 5 bases from J, the gap between germline ends came to 13 bases. Per the germline V gene, CDR1 is DFQATT and CDR2 is SNEGSKA (reference sequence). The CDR3 sequence is CSARDREKRETQYF. As DNA, the CDR3 is TGCAGTGCTAGAGACAGGGAAAAACGGGAGACCCAGTACTTC.

This rearrangement joins TRBV7-9 to TRBJ2-4, with D possibly TRBD2 on 6 matching bases. The DNA end is a closer match to TRBJ2-7, so the J assignment may be wrong. CDR1 and CDR2 (germline): SEHNR, FQNEAQ (reference sequence). CDR3 size: 15 residues. CDR3 loop: CASSSTSGEAYEQYF. The CDR3 coding sequence is TGTGCCAGCAGCTCGACTTCGGGAGAGGCATACGAGCAGTACTTC.

This chain uses TRBV24-1 with TRBJ2-5; the match to TRBD1 covers 7 bases. CDR1 is KGHDR and CDR2 is SFDVKD in the germline V gene. The CDR3 extends over 13 amino acids. Germline trimming cut 4 bases from V and 5 bases from J; bases unmatched to any gene: 3. Here the CDR3 reads CATSERGLETQYF. CDR3 coding DNA: TGTGCCACCAGTGAGAGGGGGCTGGAGACCCAGTACTTC.

The CDR3 here is CATRRRDGLNEKLFF. In DNA, the CDR3 is TGTGCCACAAGAAGAAGAGACGGCCTTAATGAAAAACTGTTTTTT. The J gene is TRBJ1-4, the V gene TRBV15; D is undetermined. Germline assignment: CDR1 LNHNV and CDR2 YYDKDF (reference sequence). This CDR3 comprises 15 residues. Trimming stripped 9 bases from V and 4 bases from J, with 18 bases between.

V gene TRBV29-1 combines with J gene TRBJ2-7, with 10 bases identical to TRBD1. The CDR3 loop spans 13 amino acids. The germline V gene encodes CDR1 SQVTM and CDR2 ANQGSEA. With 4 bases clipped from V and 9 bases from J, the junction kept 9 bases outside the gene matches. CDR3 sequence reads: CSVVRDRGDWQYF. CDR3 nucleotide sequence: TGCAGCGTTGTCAGGGACAGGGGCGACTGGCAGTACTTC.

Only a few counts were recorded for this clonotype. The chain employs TRBV25-1 and TRBJ1-1; the D is unclear. The ends were cut back, 5 bases at V and 5 bases at J, with 18 bases in the middle. The CDR3 runs 15 residues. CDR1 and CDR2 from the germline V gene are MGHDK and SYGVNS. This chain's CDR3 is CASSNRQGPFTEAFF. CDR3 coding DNA: TGTGCCAGCAGTAATCGACAAGGGCCCTTTACTGAAGCTTTCTTT.

The gene calls are TRBV7-9 and TRBJ2-1, with a possible D match to TRBD2 (5 bases). This CDR3 region has 18 residues. In germline, CDR1 is SEHNR, CDR2 FQNEAQ (reference sequence). The V gene lost 5 bases and the J gene lost 8 bases, with 28 bases spanning the gap. CDR3 in amino acids: CASSPSGLTSFGEDEQFF. For the CDR3, the DNA is TGTGCCAGCAGCCCTTCTGGGCTCACTAGTTTCGGGGAAGATGAGCAGTTCTTC.

In regard to this clonotype: The junction departs from germline at one end; a sequencing error may be responsible. The chain combines TRBV6-2 or TRBV6-3 with TRBJ2-1; tentatively, D is TRBD1 (6 bases). Germline assignment: CDR1 MNHEY and CDR2 SVGEGT. This CDR3 spans 15 amino acids. Written as DNA, the CDR3 is TGTGCCAGCAGTTACTCGGGGGCAAGCTCCTACGAGCGGTTCTTC. Its protein product is CASSYSGASSYERFF.

In DNA form, the CDR3 reads TGTGCCAGCAGTTTAGCCGTGGAGAATGAGCAGTTCTTC. This encodes CASSLAVENEQFF. The genes are TRBV12-3 or TRBV12-4 and TRBJ2-1, with D unresolved. The CDR3 contains 13 residues. V dropped 0 bases and J dropped 7 bases, with 7 bases sitting between them.

The V gene is TRBV7-2, the J gene TRBJ2-7; 8 bases fit TRBD2. The J segment lost 4 bases and the V segment lost 1 base, leaving 9 bases of the junction unmatched. This CDR3 is built from 16 residues. Germline V gene data show CDR1 as SGHTA and CDR2 as FQGNSA. The CDR3 spells CASSLGWLRGVYEQYF. The CDR3 nucleotides are TGTGCCAGCAGCTTAGGGTGGTTGCGGGGGGTATACGAGCAGTACTTC.

In DNA form, the CDR3 reads TGTGCCAGCAGAAACAGGGATCGTGGCTACACCTTC. Encoded protein: CASRNRDRGYTF. The rearrangement links TRBV6-2 or TRBV6-3 to TRBJ1-2; tentative D call: TRBD1 (6 bases). Germline CDR1 reads MNHEY; CDR2 reads SVGEGT. The CDR3 runs 12 residues. The ends were cut back, 6 bases at V and 7 bases at J, with 12 bases in the middle.